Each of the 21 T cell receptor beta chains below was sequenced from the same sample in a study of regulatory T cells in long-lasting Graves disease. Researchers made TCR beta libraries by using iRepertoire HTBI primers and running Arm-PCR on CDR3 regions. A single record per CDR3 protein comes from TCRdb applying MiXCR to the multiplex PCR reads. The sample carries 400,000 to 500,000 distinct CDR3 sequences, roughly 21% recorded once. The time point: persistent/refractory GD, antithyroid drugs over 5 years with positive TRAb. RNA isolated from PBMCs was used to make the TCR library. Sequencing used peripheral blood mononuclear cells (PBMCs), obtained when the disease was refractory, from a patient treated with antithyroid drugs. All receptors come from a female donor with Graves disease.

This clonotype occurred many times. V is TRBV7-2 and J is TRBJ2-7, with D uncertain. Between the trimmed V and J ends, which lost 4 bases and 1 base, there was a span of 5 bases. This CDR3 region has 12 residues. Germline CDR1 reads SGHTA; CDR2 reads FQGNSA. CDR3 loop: CASSWGSYEQYF. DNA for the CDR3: TGTGCCAGCAGCTGGGGTTCCTACGAGCAGTACTTC.

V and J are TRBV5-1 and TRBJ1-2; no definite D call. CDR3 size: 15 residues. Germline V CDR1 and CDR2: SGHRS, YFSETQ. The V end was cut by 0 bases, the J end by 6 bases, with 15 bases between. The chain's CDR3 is CASSLEGSVWDGYTF. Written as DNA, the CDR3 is TGCGCCAGCAGCTTGGAAGGCAGCGTCTGGGATGGCTACACCTTC.

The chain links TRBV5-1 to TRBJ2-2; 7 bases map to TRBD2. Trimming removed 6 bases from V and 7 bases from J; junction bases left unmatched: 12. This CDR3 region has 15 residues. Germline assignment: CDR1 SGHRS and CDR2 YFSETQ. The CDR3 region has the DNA TGCGCCAGCAAGATGGGGGAGGGCCGAGGCGGGGAGCTGTTTTTT. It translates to CASKMGEGRGGELFF.

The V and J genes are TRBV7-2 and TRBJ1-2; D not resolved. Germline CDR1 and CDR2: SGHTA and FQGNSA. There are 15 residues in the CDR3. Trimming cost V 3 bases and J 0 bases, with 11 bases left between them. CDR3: CASSFDLGANYGYTF. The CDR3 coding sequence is TGTGCCAGCAGCTTCGACCTGGGTGCTAACTATGGCTACACCTTC. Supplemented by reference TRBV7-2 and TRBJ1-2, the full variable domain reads GAGVSQSPSNKVTEKGKDVELRCDPISGHTALYWYRQSLGQGLEFLIYFQGNSAPDKSGLPSDRFSAERTGGSVSTLTIQRTQQEDSAVYLCASSFDLGANYGYTFGSGTRLTVV.

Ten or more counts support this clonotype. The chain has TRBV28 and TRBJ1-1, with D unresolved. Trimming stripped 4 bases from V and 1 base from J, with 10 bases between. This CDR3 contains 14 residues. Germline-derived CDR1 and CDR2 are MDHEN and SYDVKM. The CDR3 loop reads CASSSWLRNTEAFF. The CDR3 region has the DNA TGTGCCAGCAGTTCATGGTTGAGGAACACTGAAGCTTTCTTT.

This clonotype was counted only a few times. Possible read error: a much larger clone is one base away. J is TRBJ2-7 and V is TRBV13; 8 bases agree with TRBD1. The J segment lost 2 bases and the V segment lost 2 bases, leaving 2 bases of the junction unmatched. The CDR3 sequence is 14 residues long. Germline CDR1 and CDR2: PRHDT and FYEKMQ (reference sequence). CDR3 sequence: CASSLHRGTYEQYF. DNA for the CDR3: TGTGCCAGCAGCTTACACAGGGGGACCTACGAGCAGTACTTC.

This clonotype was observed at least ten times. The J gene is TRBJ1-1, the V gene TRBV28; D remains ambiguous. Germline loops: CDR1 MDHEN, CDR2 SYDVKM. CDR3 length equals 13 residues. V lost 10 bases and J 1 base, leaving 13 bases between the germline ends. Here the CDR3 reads CATLPSANTEAFF. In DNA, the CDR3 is TGTGCCACCCTACCCTCCGCGAACACTGAAGCTTTCTTT.

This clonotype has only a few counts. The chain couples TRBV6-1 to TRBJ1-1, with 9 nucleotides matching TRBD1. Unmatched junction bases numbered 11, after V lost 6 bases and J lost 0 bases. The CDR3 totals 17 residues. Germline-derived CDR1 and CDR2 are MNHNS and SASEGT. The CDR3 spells CASSPDRGNLMNTEAFF. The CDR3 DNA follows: TGTGCCAGCAGCCCCGACAGGGGGAATTTGATGAACACTGAAGCTTTCTTT.

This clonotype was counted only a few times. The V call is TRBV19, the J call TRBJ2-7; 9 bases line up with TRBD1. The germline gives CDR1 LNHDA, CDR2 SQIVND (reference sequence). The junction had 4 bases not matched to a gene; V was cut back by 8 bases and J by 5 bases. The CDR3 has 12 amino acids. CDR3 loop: CASQQGADEQYF. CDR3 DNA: TGTGCCAGTCAACAGGGGGCTGACGAGCAGTACTTC.

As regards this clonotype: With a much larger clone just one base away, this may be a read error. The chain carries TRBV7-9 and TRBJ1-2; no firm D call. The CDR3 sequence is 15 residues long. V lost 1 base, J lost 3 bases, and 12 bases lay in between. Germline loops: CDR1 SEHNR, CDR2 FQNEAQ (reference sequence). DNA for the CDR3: TGTGCCAGCAGCTTAGGTTCGGAGGGTCACTATGGCTACACCTTC. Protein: CASSLGSEGHYGYTF.

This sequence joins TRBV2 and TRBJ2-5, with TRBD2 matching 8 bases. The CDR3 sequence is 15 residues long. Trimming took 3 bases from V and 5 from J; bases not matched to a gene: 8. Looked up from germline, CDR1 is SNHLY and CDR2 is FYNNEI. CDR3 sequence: CASSDVGTSLETQYF. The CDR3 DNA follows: TGTGCCAGCAGTGACGTCGGGACTAGTTTGGAGACCCAGTACTTC.

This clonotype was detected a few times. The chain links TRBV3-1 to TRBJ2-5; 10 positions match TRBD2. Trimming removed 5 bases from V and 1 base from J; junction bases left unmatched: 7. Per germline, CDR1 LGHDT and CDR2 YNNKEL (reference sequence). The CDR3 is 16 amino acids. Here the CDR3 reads CASSAVGLAIQETQYF. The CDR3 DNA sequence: TGTGCCAGCAGCGCCGTGGGACTAGCGATCCAAGAGACCCAGTACTTC.

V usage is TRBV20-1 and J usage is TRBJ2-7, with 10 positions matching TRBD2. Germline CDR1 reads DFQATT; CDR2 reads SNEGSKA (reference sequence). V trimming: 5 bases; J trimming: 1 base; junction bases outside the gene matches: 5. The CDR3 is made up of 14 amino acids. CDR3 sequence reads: CSAYIAGGSYEQYF. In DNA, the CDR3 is TGCAGTGCTTATATAGCGGGAGGTTCCTACGAGCAGTACTTC.

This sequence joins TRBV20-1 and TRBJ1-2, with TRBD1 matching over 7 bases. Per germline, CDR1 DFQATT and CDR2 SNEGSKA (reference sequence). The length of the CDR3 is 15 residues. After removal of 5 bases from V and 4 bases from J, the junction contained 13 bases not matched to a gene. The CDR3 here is CSAWSPARGLYGYTF. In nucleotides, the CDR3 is TGCAGTGCTTGGTCCCCGGCGAGGGGGCTCTATGGCTACACCTTC.

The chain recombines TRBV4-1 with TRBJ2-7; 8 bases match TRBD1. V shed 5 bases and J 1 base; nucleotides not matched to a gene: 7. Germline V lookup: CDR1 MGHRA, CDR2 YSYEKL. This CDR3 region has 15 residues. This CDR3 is CASSSRQGSSYEQYF. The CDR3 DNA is TGCGCCAGCAGCTCCAGACAGGGGAGTTCCTACGAGCAGTACTTC.

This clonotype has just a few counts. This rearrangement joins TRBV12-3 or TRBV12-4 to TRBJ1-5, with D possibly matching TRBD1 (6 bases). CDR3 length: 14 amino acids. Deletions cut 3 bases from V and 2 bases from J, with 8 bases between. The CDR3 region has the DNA TGTGCCAGCAGTTTTTGGGGGCGCAATCAGCCCCAGCATTTT. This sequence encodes CASSFWGRNQPQHF.

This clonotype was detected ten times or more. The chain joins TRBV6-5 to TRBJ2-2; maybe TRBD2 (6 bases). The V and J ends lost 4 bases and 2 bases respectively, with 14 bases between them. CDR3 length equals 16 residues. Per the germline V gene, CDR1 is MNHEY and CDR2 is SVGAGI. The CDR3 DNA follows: TGTGCCAGCAGTTCCGCGGGACTCCAAAACACCGGGGAGCTGTTTTTT. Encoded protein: CASSSAGLQNTGELFF.

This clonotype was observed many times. The CDR3 DNA sequence: TGTGCCAGCAGCTTGTTGACAGCCGGCAGCAATCAGCCCCAGCATTTT. It codes for CASSLLTAGSNQPQHF. The chain combines TRBV5-6 with TRBJ1-5; TRBD1 is a possible D gene (5 bases). Germline values: CDR1 SGHDT, CDR2 YYEEEE. The length of the CDR3 is 16 residues. Trimming removed 1 base at V and 1 base at J, with 12 bases between.

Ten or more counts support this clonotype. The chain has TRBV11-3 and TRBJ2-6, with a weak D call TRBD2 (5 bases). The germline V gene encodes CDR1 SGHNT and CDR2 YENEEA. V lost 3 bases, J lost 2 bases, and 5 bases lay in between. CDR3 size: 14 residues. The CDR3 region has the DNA TGTGCCAGCAGCTTGAGGGCTGGGGCCAACGTCCTGACTTTC. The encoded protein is CASSLRAGANVLTF.

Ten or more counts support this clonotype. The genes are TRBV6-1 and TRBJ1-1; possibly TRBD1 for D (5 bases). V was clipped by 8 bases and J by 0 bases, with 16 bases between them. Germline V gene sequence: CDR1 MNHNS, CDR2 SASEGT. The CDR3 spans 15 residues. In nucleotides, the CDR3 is TGTGCCAGCTCATTTCTAGGGACGGTGAACACTGAAGCTTTCTTT. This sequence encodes CASSFLGTVNTEAFF.

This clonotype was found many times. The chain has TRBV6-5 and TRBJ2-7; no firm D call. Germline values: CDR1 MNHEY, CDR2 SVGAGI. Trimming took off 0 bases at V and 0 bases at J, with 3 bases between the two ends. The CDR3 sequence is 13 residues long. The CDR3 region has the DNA TGTGCCAGCAGTTACTCGTACTCCTACGAGCAGTACTTC. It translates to CASSYSYSYEQYF.